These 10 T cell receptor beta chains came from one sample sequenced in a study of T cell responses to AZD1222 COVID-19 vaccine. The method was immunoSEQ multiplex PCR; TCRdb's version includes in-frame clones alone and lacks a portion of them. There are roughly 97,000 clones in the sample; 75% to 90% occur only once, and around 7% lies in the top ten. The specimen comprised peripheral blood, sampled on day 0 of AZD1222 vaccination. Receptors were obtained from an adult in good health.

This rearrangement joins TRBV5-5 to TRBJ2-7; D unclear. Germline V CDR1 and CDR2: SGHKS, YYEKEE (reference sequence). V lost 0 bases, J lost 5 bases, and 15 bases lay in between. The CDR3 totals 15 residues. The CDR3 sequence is CASSLALGQFNEQYF. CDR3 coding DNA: TGTGCCAGCAGCTTGGCTCTCGGGCAGTTTAACGAGCAGTACTTC. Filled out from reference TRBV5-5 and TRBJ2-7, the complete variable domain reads DAGVTQSPTHLIKTRGQQVTLRCSPISGHKSVSWYQQVLGQGPQFIFQYYEKEERGRGNFPDRFSARQFPNYSSELNVNALLLGDSALYLCASSLALGQFNEQYFGPGTRLTVT.

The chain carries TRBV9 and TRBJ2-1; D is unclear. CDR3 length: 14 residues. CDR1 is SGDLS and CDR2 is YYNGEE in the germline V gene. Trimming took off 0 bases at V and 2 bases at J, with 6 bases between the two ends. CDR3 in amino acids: CASSVVMAYNEQFF. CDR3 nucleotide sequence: TGTGCCAGCAGCGTAGTCATGGCCTACAATGAGCAGTTCTTC.

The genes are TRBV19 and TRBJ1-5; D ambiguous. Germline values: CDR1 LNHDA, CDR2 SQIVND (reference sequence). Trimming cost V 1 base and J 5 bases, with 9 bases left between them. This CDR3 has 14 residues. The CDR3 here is CASSIVRGDQPQHF. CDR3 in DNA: TGTGCCAGTAGTATAGTTCGGGGAGATCAGCCCCAGCATTTT.

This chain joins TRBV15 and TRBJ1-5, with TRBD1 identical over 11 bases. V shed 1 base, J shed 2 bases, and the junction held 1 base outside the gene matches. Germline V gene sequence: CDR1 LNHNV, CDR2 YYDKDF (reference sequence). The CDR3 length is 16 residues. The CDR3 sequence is CATSRGDRGGNQPQHF. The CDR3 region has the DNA TGTGCCACCAGCAGAGGGGACAGGGGGGGCAATCAGCCCCAGCATTTT.

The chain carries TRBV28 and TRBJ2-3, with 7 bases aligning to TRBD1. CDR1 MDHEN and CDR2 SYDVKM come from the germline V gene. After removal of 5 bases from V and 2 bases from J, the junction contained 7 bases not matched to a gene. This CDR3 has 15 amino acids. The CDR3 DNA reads TGTGCCAGCAGTGGACGGGACAGCAACACAGATACGCAGTATTTT. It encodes CASSGRDSNTDTQYF.

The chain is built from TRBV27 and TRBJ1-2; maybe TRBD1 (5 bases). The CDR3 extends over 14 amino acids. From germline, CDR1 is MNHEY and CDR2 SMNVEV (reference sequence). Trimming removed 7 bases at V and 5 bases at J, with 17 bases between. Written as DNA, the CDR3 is TGTGCCAGCAATGCGTGGGGGTTGTTTTATGGCTACACCTTC. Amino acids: CASNAWGLFYGYTF.

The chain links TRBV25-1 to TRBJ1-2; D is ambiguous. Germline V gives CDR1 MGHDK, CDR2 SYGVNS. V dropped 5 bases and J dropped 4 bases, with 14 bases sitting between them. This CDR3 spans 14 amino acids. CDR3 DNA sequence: TGTGCCAGCAGTTCTCCGGGCGGAGCCTATGGCTACACCTTC. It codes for CASSSPGGAYGYTF.

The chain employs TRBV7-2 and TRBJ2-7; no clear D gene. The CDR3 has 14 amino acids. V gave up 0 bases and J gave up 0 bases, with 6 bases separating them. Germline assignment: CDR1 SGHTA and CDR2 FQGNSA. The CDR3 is CASSLARLSYEQYF. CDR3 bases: TGTGCCAGCAGCTTAGCCCGGCTCTCCTACGAGCAGTACTTC.

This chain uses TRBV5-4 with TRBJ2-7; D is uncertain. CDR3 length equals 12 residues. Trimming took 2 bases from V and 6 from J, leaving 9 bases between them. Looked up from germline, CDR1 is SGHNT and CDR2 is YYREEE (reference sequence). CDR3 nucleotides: TGTGCCAGCAGCTTTCGACCTGGCGAGCAGTACTTC. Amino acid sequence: CASSFRPGEQYF.

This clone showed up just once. The CDR3 nucleotides are TGTGCCAGCAGCTCTCTCCCGATTTCCGGGACTAGCGGCGGGGCGACCCAGTACTTC. It is translated as CASSSLPISGTSGGATQYF. V usage is TRBV7-2 and J usage is TRBJ2-5; the match to TRBD2 covers 11 bases. Germline lookup yields CDR1 SGHTA and CDR2 FQGNSA. V was clipped by 4 bases and J by 7 bases; unmatched bases: 20. The CDR3 loop spans 19 amino acids.